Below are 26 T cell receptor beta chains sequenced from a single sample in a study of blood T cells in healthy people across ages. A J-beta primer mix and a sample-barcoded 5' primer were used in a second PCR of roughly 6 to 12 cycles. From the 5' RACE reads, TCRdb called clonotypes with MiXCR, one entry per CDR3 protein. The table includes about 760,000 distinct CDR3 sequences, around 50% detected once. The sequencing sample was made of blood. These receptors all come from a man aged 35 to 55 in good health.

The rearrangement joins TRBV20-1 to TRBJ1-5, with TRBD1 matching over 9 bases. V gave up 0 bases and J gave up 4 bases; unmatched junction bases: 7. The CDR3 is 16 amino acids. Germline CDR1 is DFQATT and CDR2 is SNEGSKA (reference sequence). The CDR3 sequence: CSARDGDRVVNQPQHF. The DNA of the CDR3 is TGCAGTGCTAGAGATGGGGACAGGGTCGTAAATCAGCCCCAGCATTTT.

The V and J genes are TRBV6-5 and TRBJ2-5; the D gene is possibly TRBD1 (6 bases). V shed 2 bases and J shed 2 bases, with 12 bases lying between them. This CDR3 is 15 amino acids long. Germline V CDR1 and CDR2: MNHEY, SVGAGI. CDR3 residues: CASSYRTVSQETQYF. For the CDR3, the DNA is TGTGCCAGCAGTTACCGGACAGTGAGTCAAGAGACCCAGTACTTC.

The CDR3 loop is CASSGLAGLAAAGGVSTDTQYF. The CDR3 coding sequence is TGTGCCAGCAGTGGCTTGGCCGGACTAGCGGCGGCCGGTGGGGTTAGCACAGATACGCAGTATTTT. The chain carries TRBV27 and TRBJ2-3; 10 bases agree with TRBD2. In germline, CDR1 is MNHEY, CDR2 SMNVEV (reference sequence). V gave up 5 bases and J gave up 0 bases; unmatched junction bases: 23. The CDR3 spans 22 residues.

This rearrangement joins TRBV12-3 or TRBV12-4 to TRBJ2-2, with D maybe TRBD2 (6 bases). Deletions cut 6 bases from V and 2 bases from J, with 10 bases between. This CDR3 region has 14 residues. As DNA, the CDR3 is TGTGCCAGCAGGGGACTTCTAAACACCGGGGAGCTGTTTTTT. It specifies CASRGLLNTGELFF.

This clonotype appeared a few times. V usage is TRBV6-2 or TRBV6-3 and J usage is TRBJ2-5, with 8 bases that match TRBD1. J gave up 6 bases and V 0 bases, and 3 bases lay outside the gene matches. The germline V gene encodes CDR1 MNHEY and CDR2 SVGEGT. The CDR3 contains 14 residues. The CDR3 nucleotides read TGTGCCAGCAGTTACTCGGGACAGGCAAAGACCCAGTACTTC. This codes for CASSYSGQAKTQYF.

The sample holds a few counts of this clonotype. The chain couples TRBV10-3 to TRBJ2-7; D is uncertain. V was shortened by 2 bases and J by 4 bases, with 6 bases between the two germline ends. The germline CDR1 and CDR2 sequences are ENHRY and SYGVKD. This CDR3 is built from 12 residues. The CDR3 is CAISEVSYEQYF. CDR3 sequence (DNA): TGTGCCATCAGTGAGGTCAGTTACGAGCAGTACTTC.

CDR3 amino acids: CASSHIQGGYSSYNEQFF. The CDR3 DNA reads TGCGCCAGCAGCCACATACAGGGCGGTTATAGCTCCTACAATGAGCAGTTCTTC. The chain couples TRBV4-3 to TRBJ2-1, with a weak D call TRBD1 (6 bases). This CDR3 has 18 amino acids. Looked up from germline, CDR1 is LGHNA and CDR2 is YSLEER. Trimming shortened V by 3 bases and J by 0 bases, and 18 bases separated the two germline ends.

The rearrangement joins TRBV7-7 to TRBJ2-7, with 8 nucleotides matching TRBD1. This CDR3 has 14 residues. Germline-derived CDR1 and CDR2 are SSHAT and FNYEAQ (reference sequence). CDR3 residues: CASSLARDRYEQYV. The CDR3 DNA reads TGTGCTAGCAGCTTAGCCCGGGACAGGTACGAGCAGTACGTC.

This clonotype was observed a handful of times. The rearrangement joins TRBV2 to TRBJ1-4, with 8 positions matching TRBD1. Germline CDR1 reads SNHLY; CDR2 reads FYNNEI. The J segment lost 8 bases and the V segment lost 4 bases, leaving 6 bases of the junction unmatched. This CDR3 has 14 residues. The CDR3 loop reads CASSAKTGVEKLFF. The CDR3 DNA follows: TGTGCCAGCAGTGCCAAGACAGGGGTCGAAAAACTGTTTTTT.

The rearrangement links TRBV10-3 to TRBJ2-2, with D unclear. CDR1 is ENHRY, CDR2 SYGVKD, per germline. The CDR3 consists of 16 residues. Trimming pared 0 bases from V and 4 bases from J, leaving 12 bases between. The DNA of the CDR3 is TGTGCCATCAGTGAGTCAGCCCAGCAGATCACCGGGGAGCTGTTTTTT. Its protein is CAISESAQQITGELFF.

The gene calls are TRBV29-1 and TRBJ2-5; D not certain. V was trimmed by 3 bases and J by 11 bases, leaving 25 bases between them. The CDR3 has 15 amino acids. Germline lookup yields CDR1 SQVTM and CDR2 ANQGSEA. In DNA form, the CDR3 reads TGCAGCGTTGAGTTGTTGGGGAAGTATGGTGATGAGCAGTACTTC. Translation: CSVELLGKYGDEQYF.

Written as DNA, the CDR3 is TGTGCCAGCAGTTACCCGGGACTAGAGAACACCGGGGAGCTGTTTTTT. Its translation: CASSYPGLENTGELFF. The chain employs TRBV12-3 or TRBV12-4 and TRBJ2-2, with 8 bases that match TRBD2. The junction had 5 bases not matched to a gene; V was cut back by 4 bases and J by 1 base. There are 16 residues in the CDR3.

The CDR3 sequence is CSARTGKSYEQYF. The CDR3 coding sequence is TGCAGCGCCCGGACAGGGAAATCCTACGAGCAGTACTTC. The genes are TRBV29-1 and TRBJ2-7, with 8 bases matching TRBD1. The CDR3 spans 13 residues. CDR1 and CDR2 (germline): SQVTM, ANQGSEA. With V trimmed by 7 bases and J by 1 base, 6 bases remained unmatched.

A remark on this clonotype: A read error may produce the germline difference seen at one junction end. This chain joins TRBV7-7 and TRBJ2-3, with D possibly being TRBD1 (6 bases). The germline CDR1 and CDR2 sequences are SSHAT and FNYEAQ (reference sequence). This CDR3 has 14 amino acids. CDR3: CASSPRGFGDTQYF. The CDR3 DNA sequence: TGTGCTAGCAGCCCCAGGGGATTCGGGGATACGCAGTATTTT.

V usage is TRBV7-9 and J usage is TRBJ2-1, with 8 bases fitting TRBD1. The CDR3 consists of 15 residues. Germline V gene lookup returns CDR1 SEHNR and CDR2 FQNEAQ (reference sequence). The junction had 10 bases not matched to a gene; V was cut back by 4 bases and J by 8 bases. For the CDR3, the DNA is TGTGCCAGCAGCTCCGGACAGGGACCCTTCCATGAGCAGTTCTTC. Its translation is CASSSGQGPFHEQFF.

The CDR3 is CASSLLGQGAHEQFF. The CDR3, as DNA: TGTGCCAGCAGTTTATTGGGACAGGGGGCCCATGAGCAGTTCTTC. J is TRBJ2-1 and V is TRBV27; 12 nucleotides align to TRBD1. CDR1 and CDR2 from the germline V gene are MNHEY and SMNVEV (reference sequence). V trimming: 1 base; J trimming: 8 bases; junction bases outside the gene matches: 3. The CDR3 has 15 residues.

This chain's CDR3 is CASSLVGQTDTQYF. The CDR3 bases are TGTGCCAGCAGCTTAGTGGGACAGACAGATACGCAGTATTTT. V usage is TRBV7-2 and J usage is TRBJ2-3, with 7 positions matching TRBD1. CDR3 length equals 14 residues. The V segment lost 1 base and the J segment 3 bases; nucleotides outside the gene matches: 1. Germline lookup yields CDR1 SGHTA and CDR2 FQGNSA.

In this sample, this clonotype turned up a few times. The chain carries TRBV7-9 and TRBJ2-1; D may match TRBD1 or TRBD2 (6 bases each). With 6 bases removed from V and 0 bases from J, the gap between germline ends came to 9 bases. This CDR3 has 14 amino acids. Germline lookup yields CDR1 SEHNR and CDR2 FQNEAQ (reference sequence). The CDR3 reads CASREGGSYNEQFF. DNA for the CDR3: TGTGCCAGCAGGGAGGGGGGCTCCTACAATGAGCAGTTCTTC.

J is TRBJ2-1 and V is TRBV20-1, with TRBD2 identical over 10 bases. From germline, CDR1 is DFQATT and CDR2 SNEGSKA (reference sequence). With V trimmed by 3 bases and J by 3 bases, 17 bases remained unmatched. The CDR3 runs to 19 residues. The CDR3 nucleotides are TGCAGTGCTAGCGGTTTCGTAGCGGGAGGCCGTACCTACTACAATGAGCAGTTCTTC. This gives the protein CSASGFVAGGRTYYNEQFF.

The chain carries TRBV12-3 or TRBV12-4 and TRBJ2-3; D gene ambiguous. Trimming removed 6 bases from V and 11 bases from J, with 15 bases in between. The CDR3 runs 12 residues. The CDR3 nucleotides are TGTGCCAGCAGATTGACTGCCCATGGGCAGTATTTT. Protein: CASRLTAHGQYF.

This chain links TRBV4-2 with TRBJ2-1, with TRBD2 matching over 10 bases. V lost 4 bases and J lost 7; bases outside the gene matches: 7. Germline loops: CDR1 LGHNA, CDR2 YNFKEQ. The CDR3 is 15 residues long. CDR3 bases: TGTGCCAGCAGCCCCCTAGCGGGAGCTTGGAATGAGCAGTTCTTC. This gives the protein CASSPLAGAWNEQFF.

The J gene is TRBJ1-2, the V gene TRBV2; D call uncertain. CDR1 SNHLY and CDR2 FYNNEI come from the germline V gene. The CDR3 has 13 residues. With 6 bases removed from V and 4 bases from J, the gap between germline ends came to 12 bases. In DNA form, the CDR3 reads TGTGCCAGCAGCCAAACAGAGACCTATGGCTACACCTTC. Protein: CASSQTETYGYTF.

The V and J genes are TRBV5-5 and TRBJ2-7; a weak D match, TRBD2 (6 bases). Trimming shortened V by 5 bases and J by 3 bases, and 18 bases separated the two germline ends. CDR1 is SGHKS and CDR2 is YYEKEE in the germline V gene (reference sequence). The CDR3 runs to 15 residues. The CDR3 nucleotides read TGTGCCAGCAGTCGGGGACTGGGACGCAACTACGAGCAGTACTTC. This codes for CASSRGLGRNYEQYF.

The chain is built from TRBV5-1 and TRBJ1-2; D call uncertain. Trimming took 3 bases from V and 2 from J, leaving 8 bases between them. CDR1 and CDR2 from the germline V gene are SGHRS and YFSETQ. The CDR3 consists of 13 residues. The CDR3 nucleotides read TGCGCCAGCAGCTCCGACCCGAACTATGGCTACACCTTC. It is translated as CASSSDPNYGYTF.

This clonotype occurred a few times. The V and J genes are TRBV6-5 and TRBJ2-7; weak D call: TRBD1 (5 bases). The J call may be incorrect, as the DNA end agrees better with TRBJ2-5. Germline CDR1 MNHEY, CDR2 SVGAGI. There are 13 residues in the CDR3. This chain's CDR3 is CASRPGITETQYF. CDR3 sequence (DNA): TGTGCCAGCCGGCCAGGGATTACGGAGACCCAGTACTTC.

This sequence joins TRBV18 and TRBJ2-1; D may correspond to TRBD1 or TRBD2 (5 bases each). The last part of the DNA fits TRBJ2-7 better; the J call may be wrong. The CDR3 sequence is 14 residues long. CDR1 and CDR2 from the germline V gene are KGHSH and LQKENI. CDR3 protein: CASSPGRISYEQYF. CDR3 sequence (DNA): TGTGCCAGCTCGCCGGGACGGATTAGCTACGAGCAGTACTTC.